These T cell receptor beta chains were read from a single sample in a study of response to subunit inactivated influenza vaccine. TCRdb passed the RT-PCR reads through MiXCR, listing each CDR3 protein once. This table has approximately 250,000 distinct CDR3 sequences, over 9% appearing once. The input for sequencing was non-naive T cells sorted from PBMCs, taken 14 to 15 days before vaccination. Source of these receptors: a man aged 50-59 years who received an inactivated influenza vaccine. The CDR3 runs from the conserved cysteine through the conserved F or W. A D gene is named only where the DNA matches it firmly. The size of a clone is reported for some rows only, either as once, few or many, or as a class for expanded clones.

d_gene: TRBD2; j_gene: TRBJ2-3; abundance: few; v_gene: TRBV7-8; CDR3nt: TGTGCCAGCAGCTCAGGACTAGTGGGGTCAGCAGATACGCAGTATTTT; CDR3aa: CASSSGLVGSADTQYF
d_gene: TRBD2; j_gene: TRBJ2-1; abundance: many; v_gene: TRBV11-2; CDR3nt: TGTGCCAGCAGCTTAGTAGCGGGAGCGGGGTACAATGAGCAGTTCTTC; CDR3aa: CASSLVAGAGYNEQFF
d_gene: -; j_gene: TRBJ2-6; abundance: -; v_gene: TRBV4-3; CDR3nt: TGCGCCAGCAGCCAAGCGTGGGGGAGATTAAAGTCTGGGGCCAACGTCCTGACTTTC; CDR3aa: CASSQAWGRLKSGANVLTF
d_gene: -; j_gene: TRBJ1-5; abundance: few; v_gene: TRBV19; CDR3nt: TGTGCCAGTAGTACCCGGGGGACTTTCAATCAGCCCCAGCATTTT; CDR3aa: CASSTRGTFNQPQHF
d_gene: TRBD1; j_gene: TRBJ2-5; abundance: few; v_gene: TRBV6-6; CDR3nt: TGTGCCAGCAGTCGACAGGGCGTCGAGACCCAGTACTTC; CDR3aa: CASSRQGVETQYF
d_gene: TRBD2; j_gene: TRBJ2-3; abundance: -; v_gene: TRBV6-1; CDR3nt: TGTGCCAGCAGGGGACTAGCGGGAAAATCTAGCACAGATACGCAGTATTTT; CDR3aa: CASRGLAGKSSTDTQYF
d_gene: -; j_gene: TRBJ1-3; abundance: many; v_gene: TRBV12-3/TRBV12-4; CDR3nt: TGTGCCAGCAGTTTTGGGTATTCAGGAAACACCATATATTTT; CDR3aa: CASSFGYSGNTIYF
d_gene: -; j_gene: TRBJ2-2; abundance: many; v_gene: TRBV12-3/TRBV12-4; CDR3nt: TGTGCCAGCAGTTTATTGACAGCGGAGCTGTTTTTT; CDR3aa: CASSLLTAELFF
d_gene: TRBD1; j_gene: TRBJ2-7; abundance: -; v_gene: TRBV6-1; CDR3nt: TGTGCCAGCAGGGATGACAGGGGCTACGAGCAGTACTTC; CDR3aa: CASRDDRGYEQYF
d_gene: -; j_gene: TRBJ2-1; abundance: few; v_gene: TRBV12-3/TRBV12-4; CDR3nt: TGTGCCAGCAGTTTAGGGTTTGGGGACAATGAGCAGTTCTTC; CDR3aa: CASSLGFGDNEQFF
d_gene: TRBD2; j_gene: TRBJ2-2; abundance: -; v_gene: TRBV5-1; CDR3nt: TGCGCCAGCAGCGGGAGGGGTTCCGGGGAGCTGTTTTTT; CDR3aa: CASSGRGSGELFF
d_gene: -; j_gene: TRBJ2-7; abundance: few; v_gene: TRBV6-5; CDR3nt: TGTGCCAGCAGAAAAACCCCGGGCGAGCAGTACTTC; CDR3aa: CASRKTPGEQYF
d_gene: TRBD2; j_gene: TRBJ2-1; abundance: -; v_gene: TRBV9; CDR3nt: TGTGCCAGCGGCGTAGAACCTAGCGGGGACAATGAGCAGTTCTTC; CDR3aa: CASGVEPSGDNEQFF
d_gene: -; j_gene: TRBJ1-1; abundance: -; v_gene: TRBV20-1; CDR3nt: TGCAGTGCTAGAGCCCCGGACGAGAACACTGAAGCTTTCTTT; CDR3aa: CSARAPDENTEAFF
d_gene: TRBD2; j_gene: TRBJ2-7; abundance: -; v_gene: TRBV27; CDR3nt: TGTGCCAGCAGTCCTACTAGCGGAGCAACCTACGAGCAGTACTTC; CDR3aa: CASSPTSGATYEQYF
d_gene: -; j_gene: TRBJ1-4; abundance: few; v_gene: TRBV29-1; CDR3nt: TGCAGCGTTGCCAGGGGCAAGGAAAAACTGTTTTTT; CDR3aa: CSVARGKEKLFF
d_gene: -; j_gene: TRBJ1-1; abundance: -; v_gene: TRBV4-2; CDR3nt: TGTGCCAGCAGCCACGGCTACGATCTGGGGACTGAAGCTTTCTTT; CDR3aa: CASSHGYDLGTEAFF
d_gene: -; j_gene: TRBJ2-1; abundance: -; v_gene: TRBV9; CDR3nt: TGTGCCAGCAGCGTAACTAGGGGGGATGAGCAGTTCTTC; CDR3aa: CASSVTRGDEQFF
d_gene: TRBD1; j_gene: TRBJ1-5; abundance: many; v_gene: TRBV12-3/TRBV12-4; CDR3nt: TGTGCCAGCAGCCGGGACAGGGGGCTTCAGCCCCAGCATTTT; CDR3aa: CASSRDRGLQPQHF
d_gene: TRBD2; j_gene: TRBJ2-1; abundance: many; v_gene: TRBV12-3/TRBV12-4; CDR3nt: TGTGCCAGCAGCTTAGCGGGAGGGCCCAGCAATGAGCAGTTCTTC; CDR3aa: CASSLAGGPSNEQFF
d_gene: -; j_gene: TRBJ2-2; abundance: -; v_gene: TRBV20-1; CDR3nt: TGCAGTGCTAGATCTTACAGGGAGATCTCCGGGGAGCTGTTTTTT; CDR3aa: CSARSYREISGELFF
d_gene: TRBD1; j_gene: TRBJ2-5; abundance: few; v_gene: TRBV29-1; CDR3nt: TGCAGCGTTGAGGAGTGGACAGGGGAAGAGACCCAGTACTTC; CDR3aa: CSVEEWTGEETQYF
d_gene: -; j_gene: TRBJ1-1; abundance: many; v_gene: TRBV5-1; CDR3nt: TGCGCCAGCAGCTTGAGGGCCCCGAACACTGAAGCTTTCTTT; CDR3aa: CASSLRAPNTEAFF
d_gene: -; j_gene: TRBJ2-5; abundance: many; v_gene: TRBV5-1; CDR3nt: TGCGCCAGCAGCTTGGAGGCAGGCAAGAGGACCCAGTACTTC; CDR3aa: CASSLEAGKRTQYF